The TCR beta chain under discussion was sequenced for a study of technical replicates of blood from several donors. Here immunoSEQ multiplex PCR was the method, and the copy in TCRdb shows in-frame clones only, minus some. The sample records under 90,000 clones, just over 95% being singletons. This CDR3 spans 16 amino acids. V was pared by 1 base and J by 0 bases, with 13 bases between. Germline CDR1 and CDR2: SGHAT and FQDESV (reference sequence). Material for sequencing was T cells isolated from PBMCs. This receptor was obtained from a human donor in good health. V is TRBV11-1 and J is TRBJ2-7; D may be TRBD2 (6 bases). The CDR3 here is CASSLGGSGFSYEQYF. The CDR3 DNA follows: TGTGCCAGCAGCTTAGGGGGTAGCGGTTTCTCCTACGAGCAGTACTTC.